A single sample gave rise to the 27 T cell receptor beta chains below, sequenced in a study of T cell changes during pregnancy in multiple sclerosis. Sequencing used immunoSEQ multiplex PCR; TCRdb keeps in-frame clones, though not all of them. The sample records about 42,000 clones, roughly 84% being singletons. The sequencing used CD4+ T cells from peripheral blood mononuclear cells, collected before pregnancy. The source is a female donor with multiple sclerosis, enrolled in a pregnancy study.

J is TRBJ2-3 and V is TRBV5-4; D is unclear. Between the trimmed V and J ends, which lost 1 base and 0 bases, there was a span of 3 bases. Germline assignment: CDR1 SGHNT and CDR2 YYREEE (reference sequence). The CDR3 spans 13 residues. The CDR3 loop reads CASSLLSTDTQYF. The CDR3 DNA sequence: TGTGCCAGCAGCTTGCTGAGCACAGATACGCAGTATTTT.

The chain carries TRBV19 and TRBJ1-2; D call uncertain. This CDR3 spans 13 amino acids. The germline V and J ends were trimmed by 4 bases and 8 bases, with 14 bases remaining between them. Germline V lookup: CDR1 LNHDA, CDR2 SQIVND (reference sequence). The CDR3 sequence is CASSTTTRVGYTF. The CDR3 region has the DNA TGTGCCAGTAGTACCACGACTCGGGTGGGCTACACCTTC.

The rearrangement joins TRBV5-5 to TRBJ2-1; 8 bases are shared with TRBD1. The CDR3 runs 15 residues. Germline V lookup: CDR1 SGHKS, CDR2 YYEKEE (reference sequence). The V and J ends lost 1 base and 6 bases, in that order; junction bases with no gene match: 6. The CDR3 nucleotides read TGTGCCAGCAGCTTGCGGACAGGGTTTGGCAATGAGCAGTTCTTC. This gives the protein CASSLRTGFGNEQFF.

The J gene is TRBJ1-1, the V gene TRBV7-9; TRBD1 matches 7 bases. Germline V gene data show CDR1 as SEHNR and CDR2 as FQNEAQ (reference sequence). The length of the CDR3 is 15 residues. After removal of 5 bases from V and 4 bases from J, the junction contained 10 bases not matched to a gene. The CDR3 sequence: CASSGRTGAGTEAFF. As DNA, the CDR3 is TGTGCCAGCAGCGGCCGCACAGGGGCGGGCACTGAAGCTTTCTTT.

This chain links TRBV19 with TRBJ2-7; 8 bases line up with TRBD1. The CDR3 covers 15 residues. The V and J ends lost 3 bases and 3 bases, in that order; junction bases with no gene match: 7. The V gene's germline CDR1 is LNHDA and CDR2 SQIVND (reference sequence). CDR3 loop: CASSILRQGSYEQYF. Written as DNA, the CDR3 is TGTGCCAGTAGTATCCTCCGACAGGGGAGCTACGAGCAGTACTTC.

The CDR3 DNA sequence: TGTGCCAGCAGCCAAGATCAGCTAGCGGCTGGGGCCAACGTCCTGACTTTC. This sequence encodes CASSQDQLAAGANVLTF. V usage is TRBV4-2 and J usage is TRBJ2-6, with 7 bases lining up with TRBD2. The CDR3 contains 17 residues. After removal of 0 bases from V and 2 bases from J, the junction contained 4 bases not matched to a gene. CDR1 and CDR2 (germline): LGHNA, YNFKEQ.

This clone came up a few times. The chain recombines TRBV19 with TRBJ1-5; D perhaps matches TRBD1 (5 bases). The CDR3 is 14 residues long. V lost 3 bases and J 5 bases, leaving 11 bases between the germline ends. The V gene's germline CDR1 is LNHDA and CDR2 SQIVND (reference sequence). CDR3 region: CASSMGQNYQPQHF. CDR3 DNA sequence: TGTGCCAGTAGTATGGGGCAGAATTATCAGCCCCAGCATTTT.

This clone was detected only once. The genes are TRBV19 and TRBJ2-1; TRBD2 matches at 7 bases. The CDR3 is made up of 13 amino acids. After removal of 2 bases from V and 9 bases from J, the junction contained 4 bases not matched to a gene. From germline, CDR1 is LNHDA and CDR2 SQIVND (reference sequence). CDR3 coding DNA: TGTGCCAGTAGTATATCATGGGGGGGTGAGCAGTTCTTC. Translated: CASSISWGGEQFF.

This chain joins TRBV9 and TRBJ1-4; D gene uncertain. This CDR3 comprises 15 residues. V shed 0 bases and J shed 3 bases, with 9 bases lying between them. Germline-derived CDR1 and CDR2 are SGDLS and YYNGEE. CDR3 nucleotide sequence: TGTGCCAGCAGCGTAGCCGGCAGGTCTAATGAAAAACTGTTTTTT. This codes for CASSVAGRSNEKLFF.

V usage is TRBV6-5 and J usage is TRBJ1-1; no definite D call. The CDR3 length is 15 residues. The germline V gene has CDR1 MNHEY and CDR2 SVGAGI. With 7 bases removed from V and 0 bases from J, the gap between germline ends came to 15 bases. CDR3 protein: CASTPLGAMNTEAFF. The CDR3 DNA is TGTGCCAGCACCCCACTCGGTGCCATGAACACTGAAGCTTTCTTT.

The V and J genes are TRBV7-3 and TRBJ1-1, with D possibly matching TRBD1 (5 bases). The V end was cut by 2 bases, the J end by 2 bases, with 9 bases between. This CDR3 has 14 amino acids. Looked up from germline, CDR1 is SGHTA and CDR2 is FQGTGA. The CDR3 protein is CASSLQGFNTEAFF. CDR3 coding DNA: TGTGCCAGCAGCTTACAGGGATTCAACACTGAAGCTTTCTTT.

The chain uses TRBV29-1 and TRBJ1-2; no reliable D call. The CDR3 length is 12 residues. Germline assignment: CDR1 SQVTM and CDR2 ANQGSEA. V gave up 7 bases and J gave up 4 bases, with 13 bases separating them. CDR3 bases: TGCAGCGGATTAGCAGTGACCTATGGCTACACCTTC. Translated: CSGLAVTYGYTF.

This chain links TRBV2 with TRBJ2-7; 11 nucleotides match TRBD2. Germline CDR1 is SNHLY and CDR2 is FYNNEI. V lost 5 bases, J lost 7 bases, and 7 bases stayed unmatched. This CDR3 is 14 amino acids long. This CDR3 reads CASSIAGGPGEQYF. In DNA, the CDR3 is TGTGCCAGCAGTATAGCGGGAGGGCCGGGGGAGCAGTACTTC.

This chain connects TRBV6-5 to TRBJ2-5; possible D gene TRBD2, 6 bases. The CDR3 is 14 amino acids. Germline V gene data show CDR1 as MNHEY and CDR2 as SVGAGI. Trimming removed 5 bases at V and 5 bases at J, with 15 bases between. The CDR3 DNA is TGTGCCAGCAGTCCCGCCGGGGACTGGGAGACCCAGTACTTC. It encodes CASSPAGDWETQYF.

This chain links TRBV5-1 with TRBJ2-3; D remains ambiguous. Looked up from germline, CDR1 is SGHRS and CDR2 is YFSETQ. The V end was cut by 3 bases, the J end by 2 bases, with 4 bases between. This CDR3 is 12 amino acids long. CDR3 sequence: CASSSFTDTQYF. The CDR3 bases are TGCGCCAGCAGCTCCTTCACAGATACGCAGTATTTT. The whole variable domain, filled in from reference TRBV5-1 and TRBJ2-3, reads KAGVTQTPRYLIKTRGQQVTLSCSPISGHRSVSWYQQTPGQGLQFLFEYFSETQRNKGNFPGRFSGRQFSNSRSEMNVSTLELGDSALYLCASSSFTDTQYFGPGTRLTVL.

In DNA, the CDR3 is TGTGCCAGCAGCTGGGGGGACCGAAGGGTTGGCTACACCTTC. This encodes CASSWGDRRVGYTF. The rearrangement uses TRBV7-2 and TRBJ1-2; a possible D gene is TRBD1 (5 bases). This CDR3 is built from 14 residues. Germline CDR1 reads SGHTA; CDR2 reads FQGNSA. V lost 4 bases to trimming and J lost 7 bases, with 16 bases between them.

This clone was seen once. This sequence joins TRBV5-1 and TRBJ2-2, with 9 bases matching TRBD1. This CDR3 is built from 15 residues. Germline CDR1 and CDR2: SGHRS and YFSETQ. V lost 6 bases, J lost 2 bases, and 5 bases stayed unmatched. CDR3 protein: CASTGGQGNTGELFF. In DNA form, the CDR3 reads TGCGCCAGCACAGGGGGACAGGGCAACACCGGGGAGCTGTTTTTT. The complete variable domain, with remaining parts taken from reference TRBV5-1 and TRBJ2-2, reads KAGVTQTPRYLIKTRGQQVTLSCSPISGHRSVSWYQQTPGQGLQFLFEYFSETQRNKGNFPGRFSGRQFSNSRSEMNVSTLELGDSALYLCASTGGQGNTGELFFGEGSRLTVL.

This chain connects TRBV2 to TRBJ2-5; D possibly corresponds to TRBD2 (7 bases). Between the trimmed V and J ends, which lost 10 bases and 5 bases, there was a span of 32 bases. Germline lookup yields CDR1 SNHLY and CDR2 FYNNEI. The CDR3 runs to 18 residues. CDR3 protein: CAIMRIRQEGGAWETQYF. The CDR3 DNA follows: TGTGCCATCATGAGGATCCGACAGGAGGGAGGGGCTTGGGAGACCCAGTACTTC. Full variable domain (remainder filled in from reference TRBV2 and TRBJ2-5): EPEVTQTPSHQVTQMGQEVILRCVPISNHLYFYWYRQILGQKVEFLVSFYNNEISEKSEIFDDQFSVERPDGSNFTLKIRSTKLEDSAMYFCAIMRIRQEGGAWETQYFGPGTRLLVL.

CDR3 in amino acids: CASSPTYNTEAFF. As DNA, the CDR3 is TGTGCCAGCTCACCAACATATAACACTGAAGCTTTCTTT. The chain has TRBV18 and TRBJ1-1; D gene uncertain. V shed 2 bases and J shed 2 bases, with 6 bases lying between them. Germline CDR1 and CDR2: KGHSH and LQKENI. The CDR3 runs 13 residues.

The chain combines TRBV5-5 with TRBJ1-5; a possible D gene is TRBD1 (5 bases). The CDR3 extends over 14 amino acids. Germline CDR1 SGHKS, CDR2 YYEKEE (reference sequence). Trimming cost V 4 bases and J 2 bases, with 10 bases left between them. CDR3 sequence: CASSTRDGNQPQHF. The CDR3, as DNA: TGTGCCAGCAGCACCAGGGATGGCAATCAGCCCCAGCATTTT.

V and J are TRBV5-1 and TRBJ2-5; tentative D call: TRBD1 (5 bases). Germline-derived CDR1 and CDR2 are SGHRS and YFSETQ. The V and J ends lost 2 bases and 1 base respectively, with 12 bases between them. CDR3 length equals 15 residues. The CDR3 here is CASSFTTGSQETQYF. The DNA for the CDR3 is TGCGCCAGCAGCTTTACCACAGGCTCCCAAGAGACCCAGTACTTC.

This clone showed up just once. The chain joins TRBV19 to TRBJ1-2; D possibly corresponds to TRBD1 (5 bases). CDR1 LNHDA and CDR2 SQIVND come from the germline V gene (reference sequence). V was trimmed by 1 base and J by 8 bases, leaving 17 bases between them. CDR3 length: 15 amino acids. In DNA form, the CDR3 reads TGTGCCAGTAGTATAGCGGGGGGGAACGGAGGAGGCTACACCTTC. Translated, it gives CASSIAGGNGGGYTF.

The rearrangement joins TRBV30 to TRBJ2-5, with 9 positions matching TRBD1. Unmatched junction bases numbered 12, after V lost 3 bases and J lost 4 bases. CDR3 length equals 16 residues. CDR1 is GTSNPN and CDR2 is SVGIG in the germline V gene (reference sequence). In nucleotides, the CDR3 is TGTGCCTGGAGCCCCGGAGAGACAGGGGGAAGAGAGACCCAGTACTTC. Translation: CAWSPGETGGRETQYF.

The V call is TRBV6-1, the J call TRBJ1-2, with D perhaps matching TRBD1 (5 bases). The germline CDR1 and CDR2 sequences are MNHNS and SASEGT. This CDR3 region has 14 residues. V lost 8 bases and J 4 bases, leaving 17 bases between the germline ends. DNA for the CDR3: TGTGCCAGCGCCGCGCAGACAGCGAGCTATGGCTACACCTTC. This codes for CASAAQTASYGYTF.

The rearrangement links TRBV6-1 to TRBJ2-3, with D maybe TRBD1 (5 bases). With 2 bases removed from V and 1 base from J, the gap between germline ends came to 7 bases. Germline values: CDR1 MNHNS, CDR2 SASEGT. The CDR3 extends over 14 amino acids. CDR3 residues: CASSELGGTDTQYF. Written as DNA, the CDR3 is TGTGCCAGCAGTGAATTAGGGGGCACAGATACGCAGTATTTT.

V and J are TRBV18 and TRBJ2-2; 10 bases line up with TRBD1. This CDR3 is built from 16 residues. CDR1 and CDR2 from the germline V gene are KGHSH and LQKENI. The J segment lost 5 bases and the V segment lost 3 bases, leaving 6 bases of the junction unmatched. This CDR3 reads CASSPLGTGVTGELFF. DNA for the CDR3: TGTGCCAGCTCACCGCTCGGGACAGGGGTTACCGGGGAGCTGTTTTTT. Looking up the rest from reference TRBV18 and TRBJ2-2 gives the full variable domain: NAGVMQNPRHLVRRRGQEARLRCSPMKGHSHVYWYRQLPEEGLKFMVYLQKENIIDESGMPKERFSAEFPKEGPSILRIQQVVRGDSAAYFCASSPLGTGVTGELFFGEGSRLTVL.

The chain carries TRBV6-5 and TRBJ2-1; 7 nucleotides align to TRBD1. This CDR3 has 12 amino acids. J lost 9 bases, V lost 5 bases, and 4 bases had no gene match. In germline, CDR1 is MNHEY, CDR2 SVGAGI. This CDR3 is CASSVPGGEQFF. Here the CDR3 DNA reads TGTGCCAGCAGTGTCCCAGGGGGTGAGCAGTTCTTC.